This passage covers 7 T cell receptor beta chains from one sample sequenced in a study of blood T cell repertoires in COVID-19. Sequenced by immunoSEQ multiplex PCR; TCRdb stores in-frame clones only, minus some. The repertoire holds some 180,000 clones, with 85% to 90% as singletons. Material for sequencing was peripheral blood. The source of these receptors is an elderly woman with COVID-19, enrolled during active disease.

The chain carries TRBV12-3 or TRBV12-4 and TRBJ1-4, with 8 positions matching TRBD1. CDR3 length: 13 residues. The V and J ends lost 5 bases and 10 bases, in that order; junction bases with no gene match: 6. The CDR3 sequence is CASSRQGTGKLFF. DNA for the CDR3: TGTGCCAGCAGTCGACAGGGGACAGGAAAACTGTTTTTT.

The CDR3 region has the DNA TGTGCCAGCAGCCAGGATGTGGGACTAGCGGGGTCCAATGAGCAGTACTTC. It is translated as CASSQDVGLAGSNEQYF. J is TRBJ2-7 and V is TRBV3-1 (or the pseudogene TRBV3-2); the match to TRBD2 covers 13 bases. Trimming cost V 3 bases and J 7 bases; bases outside gene matches: 12. Looked up from germline, CDR1 is LGHDT and CDR2 is YNNKEL (reference sequence). CDR3 length: 17 residues.

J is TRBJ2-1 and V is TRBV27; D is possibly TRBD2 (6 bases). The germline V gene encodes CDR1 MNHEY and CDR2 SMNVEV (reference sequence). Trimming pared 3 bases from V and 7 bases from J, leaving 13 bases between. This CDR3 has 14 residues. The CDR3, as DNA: TGTGCCAGCAGTTTGGTGGGGGGTGGAAATGAGCAGTTCTTC. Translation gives CASSLVGGGNEQFF.

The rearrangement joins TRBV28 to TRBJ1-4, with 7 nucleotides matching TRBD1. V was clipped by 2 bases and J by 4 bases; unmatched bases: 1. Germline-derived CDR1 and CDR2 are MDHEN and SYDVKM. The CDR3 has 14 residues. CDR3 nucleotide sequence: TGTGCCAGCAGTTTAGACAGGGTTAATGAAAAACTGTTTTTT. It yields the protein CASSLDRVNEKLFF.

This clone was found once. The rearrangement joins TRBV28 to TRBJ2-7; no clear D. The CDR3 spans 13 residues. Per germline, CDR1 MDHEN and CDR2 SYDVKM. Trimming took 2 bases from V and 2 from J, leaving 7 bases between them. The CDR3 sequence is CASSLGRTYEQYF. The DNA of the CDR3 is TGTGCCAGCAGTTTAGGCAGGACCTACGAGCAGTACTTC.

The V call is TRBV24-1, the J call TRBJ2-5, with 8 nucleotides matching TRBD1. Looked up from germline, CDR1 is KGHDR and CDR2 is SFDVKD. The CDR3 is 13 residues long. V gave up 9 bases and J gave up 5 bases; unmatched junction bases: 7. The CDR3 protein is CATARGPGETQYF. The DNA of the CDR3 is TGTGCCACCGCCAGGGGGCCAGGGGAGACCCAGTACTTC.

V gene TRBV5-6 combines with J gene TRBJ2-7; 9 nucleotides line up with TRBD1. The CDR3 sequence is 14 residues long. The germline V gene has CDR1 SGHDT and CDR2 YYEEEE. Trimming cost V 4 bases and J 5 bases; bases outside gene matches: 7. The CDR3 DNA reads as TGTGCCAGCAGCCGGGGGACAGGGCTGCACGAGCAGTACTTC. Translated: CASSRGTGLHEQYF.